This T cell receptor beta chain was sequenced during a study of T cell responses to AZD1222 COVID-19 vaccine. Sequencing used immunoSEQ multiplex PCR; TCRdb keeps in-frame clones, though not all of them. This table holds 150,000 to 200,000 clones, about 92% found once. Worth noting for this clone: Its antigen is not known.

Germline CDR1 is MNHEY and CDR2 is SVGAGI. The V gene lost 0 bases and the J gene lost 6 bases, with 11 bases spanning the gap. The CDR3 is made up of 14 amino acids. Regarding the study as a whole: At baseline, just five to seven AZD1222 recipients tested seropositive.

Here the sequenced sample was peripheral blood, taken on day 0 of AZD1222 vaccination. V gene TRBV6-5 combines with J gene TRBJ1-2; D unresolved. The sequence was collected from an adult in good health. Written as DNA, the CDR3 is TGTGCCAGCAGTTACTCGACACAGACCAATGGCTACACCTTC. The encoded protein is CASSYSTQTNGYTF.